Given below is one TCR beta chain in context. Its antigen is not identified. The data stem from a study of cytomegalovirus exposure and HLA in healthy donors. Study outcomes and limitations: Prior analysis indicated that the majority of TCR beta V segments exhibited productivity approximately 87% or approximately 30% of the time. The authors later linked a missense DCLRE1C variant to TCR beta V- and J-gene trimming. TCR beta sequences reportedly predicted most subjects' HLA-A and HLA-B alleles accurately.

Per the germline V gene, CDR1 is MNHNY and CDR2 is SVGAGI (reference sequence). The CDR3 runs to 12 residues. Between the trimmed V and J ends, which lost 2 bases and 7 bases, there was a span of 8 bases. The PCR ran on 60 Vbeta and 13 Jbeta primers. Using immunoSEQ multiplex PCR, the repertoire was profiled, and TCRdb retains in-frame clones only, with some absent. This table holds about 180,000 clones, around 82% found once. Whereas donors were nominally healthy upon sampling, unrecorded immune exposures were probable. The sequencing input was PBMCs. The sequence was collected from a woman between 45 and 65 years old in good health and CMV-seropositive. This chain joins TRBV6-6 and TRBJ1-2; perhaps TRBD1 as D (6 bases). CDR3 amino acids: CASSYGQFGYTF. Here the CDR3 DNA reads TGTGCCAGCAGTTACGGACAGTTTGGCTACACCTTC.